This T cell receptor beta chain was sequenced during a study of OX40 agonist ivuxolimab in advanced cancers. For the study at large: Across the patients, intravenous ivuxolimab was delivered every 2 weeks at 0.01 to 10 mg/kg. Two cutaneous melanoma patients and one hepatocellular carcinoma patient, three in all, had partial responses.

About this clone: Its antigen is undetermined.

The assay was immunoSEQ multiplex PCR, and TCRdb's table has in-frame clones only and misses some. Found here are some 100,000 clones, approximately 84% of them singletons; the top ten hold 5.5%. Study findings and constraints: At 0.1 to 3.0 mg/kg and by week 6, clonal expansion occurred in CD4+ and CD8+ blood T cells.

There are 18 residues in the CDR3. Germline CDR1 KGHSH, CDR2 LQKENI. Germline trimming cut 6 bases from V and 5 bases from J; bases unmatched to any gene: 16. Collection of blood occurred at baseline, at cycle 4 day 1, and at cycle 7 day 1. This receptor was taken from an adult with an advanced solid tumor such as melanoma, head and neck, liver or kidney cancer. The source was CD4+ or CD8+ T cells sorted from blood, collected in a trial of the OX40 agonist ivuxolimab. The rearrangement joins TRBV18 to TRBJ2-1; 10 bases line up with TRBD2. The CDR3 loop reads CASSRSSPGLAYNNEQFF. The CDR3 DNA sequence: TGTGCCAGCTCCCGGAGCAGCCCGGGACTAGCGTATAACAATGAGCAGTTCTTC.